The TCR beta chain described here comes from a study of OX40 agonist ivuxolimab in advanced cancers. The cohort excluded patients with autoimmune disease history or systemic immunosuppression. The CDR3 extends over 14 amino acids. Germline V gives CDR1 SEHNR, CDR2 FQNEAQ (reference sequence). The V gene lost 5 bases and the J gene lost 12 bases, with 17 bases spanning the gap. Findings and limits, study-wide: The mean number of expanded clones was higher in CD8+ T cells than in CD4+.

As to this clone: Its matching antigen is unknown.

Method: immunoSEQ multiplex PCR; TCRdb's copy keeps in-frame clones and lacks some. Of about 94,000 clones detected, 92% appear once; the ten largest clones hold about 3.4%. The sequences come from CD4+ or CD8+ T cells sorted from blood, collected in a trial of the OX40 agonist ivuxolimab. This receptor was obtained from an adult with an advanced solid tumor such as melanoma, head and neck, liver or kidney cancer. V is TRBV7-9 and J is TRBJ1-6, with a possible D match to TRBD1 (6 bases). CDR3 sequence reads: CASSPSQGMGPLHF. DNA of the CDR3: TGTGCCAGCAGCCCTTCCCAGGGGATGGGACCCCTCCACTTT. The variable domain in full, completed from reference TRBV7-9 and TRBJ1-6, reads DTGVSQNPRHKITKRGQNVTFRCDPISEHNRLYWYRQTLGQGPEFLTYFQNEAQLEKSRLLSDRFSAERPKGSFSTLEIQRTEQGDSAMYLCASSPSQGMGPLHFGNGTRLTVT.